The rows below give T cell receptor beta chains drawn from one sample of a study of T cell changes during pregnancy in multiple sclerosis. Here immunoSEQ multiplex PCR was the method, and the copy in TCRdb shows in-frame clones only, minus some. Of fewer than 60,000 clones listed, around 90% are singletons. Here the sequenced sample was CD8+ T cells from peripheral blood mononuclear cells, taken after pregnancy. The receptors originated from a female donor with multiple sclerosis, enrolled in a pregnancy study. CDR3s leave out the opening cysteine and the closing phenylalanine or tryptophan. D genes are given only for firm matches.

d_gene,v_gene,j_gene,CDR3aa
NA,TRBV13,TRBJ2-7,ASSLRTDEQY
NA,TRBV4-1,TRBJ1-5,ASSQVASRGQPQH
NA,TRBV5-5,TRBJ1-6,ASSLEYSYNSPLH
NA,TRBV6-6,TRBJ1-2,ASIPGLPNYGYT
TRBD2,TRBV9,TRBJ2-1,ASSVDGGAGEQF
NA,TRBV28,TRBJ1-5,ASSSGDRHQPQH
TRBD2,TRBV7-2,TRBJ2-3,ASSVVAGYTDTQY
NA,TRBV18,TRBJ1-4,ASSPQDGEGEKLF
NA,TRBV9,TRBJ1-2,ASSTRQDDNYGYT
TRBD1,TRBV4-1,TRBJ2-3,ASSQHWTGDTDTQY
TRBD1,TRBV6-1,TRBJ2-7,ATEGQGLDEQY
TRBD1,TRBV5-6,TRBJ2-7,ASSWSGQGIVYEQY
NA,TRBV5-1,TRBJ1-1,ASSLSVNTEAF
NA,TRBV7-8,TRBJ1-5,ASSLALLGSNGNQPQH
TRBD1,TRBV7-6,TRBJ2-5,ASSLRQGAISQETQY
NA,TRBV13,TRBJ1-1,ASLGRGNTEAF
NA,TRBV29-1,TRBJ1-2,SVESGIYGYT
TRBD1,TRBV28,TRBJ1-4,ASSLAAGGAEEKLF
TRBD2,TRBV6-4,TRBJ2-3,ASSPSIAGGLTDTQY
NA,TRBV9,TRBJ1-1,ASSVVGGPPEGLEAF
NA,TRBV4-1,TRBJ2-1,ASVSEYNEQF
NA,TRBV9,TRBJ2-3,ASSVGGSIDTQY
NA,TRBV4-1,TRBJ2-5,ASSQEPGTETQY
TRBD1,TRBV2,TRBJ1-1,ASREDRGGNTEAF
NA,TRBV6-6,TRBJ2-2,ASRAGELF
NA,TRBV5-4,TRBJ2-2,ASILPGGELF
NA,TRBV5-5,TRBJ1-1,ASSSMGLGPVTEAF
TRBD1,TRBV6-1,TRBJ2-7,ASSEATGGGYEQY
TRBD1,TRBV27,TRBJ1-5,ASSFGTGGGQPQH
NA,TRBV4-1,TRBJ2-1,ASSQVLVLPQDSQF
TRBD2,TRBV29-1,TRBJ2-3,SVEGTSGGAGDTQY
TRBD1,TRBV25-1,TRBJ1-2,ASSEWTGTGYT
NA,TRBV27,TRBJ2-2,ASSLVQGTGELF
NA,TRBV5-6,TRBJ2-1,ASSRGVQQF
NA,TRBV7-9,TRBJ2-7,ASSLGPGHSYEQY
TRBD1,TRBV4-2,TRBJ2-7,ASSQEGQAPYEQY
TRBD2,TRBV4-2,TRBJ2-1,ASSQDAGGGYNEQF
TRBD1,TRBV9,TRBJ1-1,ASSPRQGSEAF
TRBD2,TRBV14,TRBJ2-3,ASSLHPAGGKTDTQY
NA,TRBV15,TRBJ1-5,ATSRDVTAQPQH
NA,TRBV7-3,TRBJ2-3,ASSQDRRYTDTQY
NA,TRBV6-6,TRBJ2-7,ASSYSYYEQY
TRBD1,TRBV5-6,TRBJ2-7,ASSLMGQAFTPYEQY
TRBD2,TRBV7-9,TRBJ2-2,ASSFLAGSGELF
TRBD2,TRBV15,TRBJ2-3,ATSRDPPSGEADTQY